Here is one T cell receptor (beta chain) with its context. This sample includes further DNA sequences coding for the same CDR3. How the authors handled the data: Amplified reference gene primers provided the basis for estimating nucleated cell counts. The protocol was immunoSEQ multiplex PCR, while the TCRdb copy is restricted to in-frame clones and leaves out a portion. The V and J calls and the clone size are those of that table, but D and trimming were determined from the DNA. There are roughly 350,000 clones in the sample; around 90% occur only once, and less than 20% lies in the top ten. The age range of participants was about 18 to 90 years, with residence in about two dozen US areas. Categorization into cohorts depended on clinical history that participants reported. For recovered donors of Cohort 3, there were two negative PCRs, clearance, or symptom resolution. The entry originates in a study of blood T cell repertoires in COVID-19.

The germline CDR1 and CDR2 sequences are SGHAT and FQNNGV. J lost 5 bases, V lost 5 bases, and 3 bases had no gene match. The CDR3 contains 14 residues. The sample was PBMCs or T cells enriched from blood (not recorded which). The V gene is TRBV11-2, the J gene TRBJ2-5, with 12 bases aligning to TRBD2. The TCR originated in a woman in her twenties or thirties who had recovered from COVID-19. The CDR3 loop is CASSPGLAGETQYF. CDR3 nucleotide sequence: TGTGCCAGCAGCCCGGGACTAGCGGGTGAGACCCAGTACTTC.